Shown below are 19 T cell receptor beta chains from a single sample sequenced in a study of human T cells and chemical hapten exposure. TCRdb reanalysed the RACE reads using MiXCR and keeps one entry per CDR3 protein. The sample yields fewer than 350,000 distinct CDR3 sequences, 7.5% to 9% seen once. Noted time point: pre-sensitization, week 0. Treatment denoted: therapeutic diphenylcyclopropenone sensitization with weekly scalp DPC. Sample: whole blood, taken in connection with sensitization to the hapten diphenylcyclopropenone (DPC). These receptors originate from a man aged 18 to 29 with alopecia areata. Some clones in this sample may be carry-over from other donors' samples.

About this clonotype: Because the CDR3's place on the DNA is in doubt, the DNA is left out and the CDR3 is given as listed by TCRdb. The CDR3 protein is CASSTSTGGDEQYF. The chain joins TRBV28 to TRBJ2-7; TRBD1, as called in the table, went unchecked against the DNA. Germline V gives CDR1 MDHEN, CDR2 SYDVKM. The CDR3 has 14 amino acids, counting both end residues.

V usage is TRBV7-6 and J usage is TRBJ2-1; TRBD2 matches at 12 bases. The V gene end was trimmed by 5 bases and the J gene end by 7 bases; junction bases not matched to a gene: 9. The CDR3 length is 16 residues. The germline gives CDR1 SGHVS, CDR2 FNYEAQ. The CDR3 region is CASSASSGGAWNEQFF. CDR3 bases: TGTGCCAGCAGCGCGTCTAGCGGGGGGGCCTGGAATGAGCAGTTCTTC.

Only a few counts were recorded for this clonotype. The rearrangement uses TRBV7-2 and TRBJ2-5, with 10 nucleotides matching TRBD2. Germline lookup yields CDR1 SGHTA and CDR2 FQGNSA. The CDR3 totals 16 residues. With 5 bases clipped from V and 4 bases from J, the junction kept 10 bases outside the gene matches. CDR3 nucleotides: TGTGCCAGCAGCCCGACTAGCGGGCATTCGGCAGAGACCCAGTACTTC. Its protein product is CASSPTSGHSAETQYF.

The rearrangement joins TRBV10-3 to TRBJ2-1; possibly TRBD1 for D (6 bases). This CDR3 region has 12 residues. Germline lookup yields CDR1 ENHRY and CDR2 SYGVKD. Trimming took 5 bases from V and 6 from J, leaving 8 bases between them. The DNA of the CDR3 is TGTGCCATCAGTTCACAGGGCAATGAGCAGTTCTTC. Protein sequence: CAISSQGNEQFF.

The chain uses TRBV20-1 and TRBJ2-2, with D uncertain. Germline V gives CDR1 DFQATT, CDR2 SNEGSKA (reference sequence). V gave up 0 bases and J gave up 3 bases, with 11 bases separating them. This CDR3 spans 15 amino acids. In nucleotides, the CDR3 is TGCAGTGCTAGAGATGCCGGGTCTGACACCGGGGAGCTGTTTTTT. Amino acids: CSARDAGSDTGELFF.

This clonotype was counted a few times. J is TRBJ1-1 and V is TRBV29-1; D is uncertain. The CDR3 extends over 10 amino acids. Trimming removed 3 bases from V and 11 bases from J, with 10 bases in between. From germline, CDR1 is SQVTM and CDR2 ANQGSEA. CDR3 sequence reads: CSVDRALAFF. The CDR3 coding sequence is TGCAGCGTTGACCGGGCACTCGCTTTCTTT.

The chain links TRBV4-3 to TRBJ2-7, with TRBD2 identical over 12 bases. This CDR3 comprises 17 residues. Germline V lookup: CDR1 LGHNA, CDR2 YSLEER. With 0 bases clipped from V and 5 bases from J, the junction kept 8 bases outside the gene matches. The CDR3 DNA is TGCGCCAGCAGCCAAGAATTGCTAGCGGGGGGGCCGCACGAGCAGTACTTC. Amino acid sequence: CASSQELLAGGPHEQYF.

The CDR3 bases are TGTGCCAGCAATCAGGGATCCATGAACACCGGGGAGCTGTTTTTT. Encoded protein: CASNQGSMNTGELFF. This chain joins TRBV6-2 or TRBV6-3 and TRBJ2-2; tentatively, D is TRBD1 (5 bases). CDR1 and CDR2 (germline): MNHEY, SVGEGT. The CDR3 consists of 15 residues. The V and J ends lost 7 bases and 1 base respectively, with 13 bases between them.

The sample holds many counts of this clonotype. V gene TRBV11-2 combines with J gene TRBJ2-5; D is possibly TRBD1 or TRBD2 (5 bases each). Trimming cost V 5 bases and J 5 bases, with 21 bases left between them. The CDR3 spans 16 residues. Germline V gene lookup returns CDR1 SGHAT and CDR2 FQNNGV. CDR3 DNA sequence: TGTGCCAGCAGCCATCTCAAAAGAGGGGCCAGGGAGACCCAGTACTTC. Translation gives CASSHLKRGARETQYF.

This chain links TRBV7-2 with TRBJ2-5, with no clear D. Between the trimmed V and J ends, which lost 1 base and 3 bases, there was a span of 12 bases. The CDR3 is 15 amino acids. From germline, CDR1 is SGHTA and CDR2 FQGNSA. CDR3 residues: CASSLEWTVKETQYF. CDR3 nucleotide sequence: TGTGCCAGCAGCTTAGAGTGGACGGTGAAAGAGACCCAGTACTTC. The full variable domain, completed using reference TRBV7-2 and TRBJ2-5, is GAGVSQSPSNKVTEKGKDVELRCDPISGHTALYWYRQSLGQGLEFLIYFQGNSAPDKSGLPSDRFSAERTGGSVSTLTIQRTQQEDSAVYLCASSLEWTVKETQYFGPGTRLLVL.

The sample holds a few counts of this clonotype. V usage is TRBV10-3 and J usage is TRBJ1-2; D gene uncertain. The germline V gene has CDR1 ENHRY and CDR2 SYGVKD. The CDR3 loop spans 15 amino acids. V shed 0 bases and J shed 1 base, with 9 bases lying between them. This CDR3 reads CAISESGRINYGYTF. The CDR3 DNA reads as TGTGCCATCAGTGAGTCGGGCCGAATTAACTATGGCTACACCTTC.

The genes are TRBV6-2 or TRBV6-3 and TRBJ1-6; maybe TRBD1 (5 bases). Trimming pared 8 bases from V and 8 bases from J, leaving 13 bases between. The CDR3 loop spans 13 amino acids. Germline loops: CDR1 MNHEY, CDR2 SVGEGT. The CDR3 region is CASGRPRDSPLHF. CDR3 coding DNA: TGTGCCAGCGGTCGACCCAGGGATTCACCCCTCCACTTT.

This clonotype was counted at least ten times. V is TRBV20-1 and J is TRBJ2-2; TRBD1 matches 8 bases. This CDR3 is 14 amino acids long. The germline V gene has CDR1 DFQATT and CDR2 SNEGSKA (reference sequence). The V gene end was trimmed by 3 bases and the J gene end by 7 bases; junction bases not matched to a gene: 7. In nucleotides, the CDR3 is TGCAGTGCTAGGCGGACAGGGAACGGCGGGGAGCTGTTTTTT. Its protein is CSARRTGNGGELFF.

This clonotype showed up just a few times. The V call is TRBV12-3 or TRBV12-4, the J call TRBJ1-5; no reliable D call. There are 19 residues in the CDR3. With 3 bases removed from V and 6 bases from J, the gap between germline ends came to 27 bases. Here the CDR3 DNA reads TGTGCCAGCAGTTTGTCGTATTTGGCCATTCCCGGGTCCGGTCAGCCCCAGCATTTT. It codes for CASSLSYLAIPGSGQPQHF.

In its sample, this clonotype was seen a few times. The chain employs TRBV6-2 or TRBV6-3 and TRBJ1-1; D is ambiguous. This CDR3 is built from 13 residues. V was shortened by 1 base and J by 1 base, with 4 bases between the two germline ends. Per germline, CDR1 MNHEY and CDR2 SVGEGT. The chain's CDR3 is CASSYFSNTEAFF. CDR3 DNA sequence: TGTGCCAGCAGTTACTTTTCGAACACTGAAGCTTTCTTT.

This chain joins TRBV5-1 and TRBJ1-5, with a weak D call TRBD1 (5 bases). This CDR3 spans 14 amino acids. Germline-derived CDR1 and CDR2 are SGHRS and YFSETQ. With 4 bases removed from V and 5 bases from J, the gap between germline ends came to 13 bases. CDR3 protein: CASSPGDGDQPQHF. The CDR3, as DNA: TGCGCCAGCAGCCCGGGGGATGGGGATCAGCCCCAGCATTTT.

This chain links TRBV6-6 with TRBJ1-3; D is undetermined. Trimming stripped 6 bases from V and 0 bases from J, with 9 bases between. This CDR3 contains 14 residues. Germline-derived CDR1 and CDR2 are MNHNY and SVGAGI (reference sequence). CDR3 coding DNA: TGTGCCAGCAGATCCCCCGGCTCTGGAAACACCATATATTTT. Its translation: CASRSPGSGNTIYF.

V gene TRBV18 combines with J gene TRBJ1-3, with D unresolved. CDR3 length: 13 residues. V was shortened by 6 bases and J by 0 bases, with 6 bases between the two germline ends. Germline CDR1 KGHSH, CDR2 LQKENI. The CDR3 loop reads CASSQPSGNTIYF. CDR3 nucleotide sequence: TGTGCCAGCTCCCAGCCCTCTGGAAACACCATATATTTT.

This clonotype has a handful of counts. This chain joins TRBV6-1 and TRBJ1-1, with D uncertain. The CDR3 length is 10 residues. The germline gives CDR1 MNHNS, CDR2 SASEGT. Between the trimmed V and J ends, which lost 8 bases and 3 bases, there was a span of 4 bases. The CDR3 is CASVYTEAFF. CDR3 bases: TGTGCCAGCGTTTACACTGAAGCTTTCTTT.